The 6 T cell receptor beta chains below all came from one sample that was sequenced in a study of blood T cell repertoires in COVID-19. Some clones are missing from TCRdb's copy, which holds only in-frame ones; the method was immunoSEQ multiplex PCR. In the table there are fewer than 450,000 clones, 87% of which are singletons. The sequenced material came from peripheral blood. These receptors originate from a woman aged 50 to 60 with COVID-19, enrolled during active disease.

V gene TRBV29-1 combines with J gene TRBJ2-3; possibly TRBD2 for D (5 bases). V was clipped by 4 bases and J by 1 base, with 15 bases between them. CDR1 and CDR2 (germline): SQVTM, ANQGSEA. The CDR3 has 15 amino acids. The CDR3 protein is CSVGSRTGGTDTQYF. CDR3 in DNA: TGCAGCGTTGGGTCGCGGACTGGGGGCACAGATACGCAGTATTTT.

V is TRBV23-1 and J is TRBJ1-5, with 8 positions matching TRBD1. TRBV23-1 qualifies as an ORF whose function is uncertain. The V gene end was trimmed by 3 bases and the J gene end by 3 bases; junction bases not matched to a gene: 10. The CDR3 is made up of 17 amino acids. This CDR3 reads CASSHRSTGGVNQPQHF. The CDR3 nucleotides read TGCGCCAGCAGTCACCGCTCTACAGGGGGTGTCAATCAGCCCCAGCATTTT.

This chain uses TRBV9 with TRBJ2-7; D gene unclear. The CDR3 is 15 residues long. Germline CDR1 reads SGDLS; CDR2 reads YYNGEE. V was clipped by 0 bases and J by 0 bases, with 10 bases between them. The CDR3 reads CASSVGQASSYEQYF. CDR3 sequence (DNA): TGTGCCAGCAGCGTAGGCCAGGCCAGCTCCTACGAGCAGTACTTC.

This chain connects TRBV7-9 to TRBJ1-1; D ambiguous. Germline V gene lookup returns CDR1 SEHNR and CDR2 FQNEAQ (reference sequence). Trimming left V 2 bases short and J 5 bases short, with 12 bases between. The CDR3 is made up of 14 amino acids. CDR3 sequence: CASSLSGIWTEAFF. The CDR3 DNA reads TGTGCCAGCAGCTTAAGCGGGATCTGGACTGAAGCTTTCTTT.

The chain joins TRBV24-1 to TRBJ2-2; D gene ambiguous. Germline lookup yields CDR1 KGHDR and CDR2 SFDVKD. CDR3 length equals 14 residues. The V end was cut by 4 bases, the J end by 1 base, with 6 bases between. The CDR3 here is CATSDPRNTGELFF. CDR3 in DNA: TGTGCCACCAGTGACCCCAGGAACACCGGGGAGCTGTTTTTT.

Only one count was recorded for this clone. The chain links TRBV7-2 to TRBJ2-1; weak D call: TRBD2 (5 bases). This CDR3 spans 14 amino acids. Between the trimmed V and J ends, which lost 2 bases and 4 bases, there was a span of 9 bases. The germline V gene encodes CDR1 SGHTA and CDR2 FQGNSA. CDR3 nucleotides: TGTGCCAGCAGCTTAACGGGATTTTACAATGAGCAGTTCTTC. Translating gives CASSLTGFYNEQFF.